Sequencing of this TCR beta chain was carried out in a study of blood T cell repertoires in COVID-19. Generated by immunoSEQ multiplex PCR, the TCRdb table keeps only in-frame clones and is missing some. The repertoire consists of roughly 320,000 clones, with around nine tenths occurring once and the leading ten covering 1% to 1.5%. CDR3 length: 15 amino acids. Trimming left V 5 bases short and J 9 bases short, with 23 bases between. CDR1 and CDR2 (germline): SGHVS, FQNEAQ. Sequencing input: peripheral blood. The receptor was derived from a man aged 70-80 years with acute or convalescent COVID-19. V gene TRBV7-8 combines with J gene TRBJ2-7; D may be TRBD2 (6 bases). The CDR3 region has the DNA TGTGCCAGCAGCCCACTCCTCCAAGGCGGGACGTGGCAGTACTTC. This codes for CASSPLLQGGTWQYF.